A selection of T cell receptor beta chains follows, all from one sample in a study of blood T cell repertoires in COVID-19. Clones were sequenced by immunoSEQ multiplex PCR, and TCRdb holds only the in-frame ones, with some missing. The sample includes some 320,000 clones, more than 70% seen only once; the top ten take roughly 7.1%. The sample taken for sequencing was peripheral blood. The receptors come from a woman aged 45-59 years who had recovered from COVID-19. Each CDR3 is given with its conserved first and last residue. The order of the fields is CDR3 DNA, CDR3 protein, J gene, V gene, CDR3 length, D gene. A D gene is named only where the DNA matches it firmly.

TGTGCCAGCAGCCATAGCGGGGGCACCTACGAGCAGTACTTC	CASSHSGGTYEQYF	TRBJ2-7	TRBV3-1/TRBV3-2	14	TRBD2
TGTGCCAGCAGTCTACGCGGGACAGGGAATGAAAAACTGTTTTTT	CASSLRGTGNEKLFF	TRBJ1-4	TRBV7-8	15	TRBD1
TGCAGTGCTAGTGGCGGGGACAGGGAATCCGGTGGCAATCAGCCCCAGCATTTT	CSASGGDRESGGNQPQHF	TRBJ1-5	TRBV20-1	18	TRBD1
TGTGCCAGCAGCGCCACCCCTAGCGGTGCAACCCAGACCCAGTACTTC	CASSATPSGATQTQYF	TRBJ2-5	TRBV9	16	TRBD2
TGTGCCAGCAGTTTTTTGAGCGGAACCAAAAACATTCAGTACTTC	CASSFLSGTKNIQYF	TRBJ2-4	TRBV28	15	NA
TGTGCCACCGTCCCAGCGGGGGACACAGATACGCAGTATTTT	CATVPAGDTDTQYF	TRBJ2-3	TRBV10-3	14	TRBD2
TGTGCCAGCAGAAAGAGGGCTTCATCGGGCACCGGGGAGCTGTTTTTT	CASRKRASSGTGELFF	TRBJ2-2	TRBV27	16	NA
TGTGCCAGCAGTTACTTGGGACAGGGGGGGTATGGCTACACCTTC	CASSYLGQGGYGYTF	TRBJ1-2	TRBV6-5	15	TRBD1
TGTGCCAGCAAACCGGGACTAGTCCCCGGGGAGCTGTTTTTT	CASKPGLVPGELFF	TRBJ2-2	TRBV28	14	TRBD2
TGTGCCAGCAGTTTACACCAGGGGGACCGCAATCAGCCCCAGCATTTT	CASSLHQGDRNQPQHF	TRBJ1-5	TRBV28	16	TRBD1
TGCGCCAGCAGCCAAACAGGGGGCGTGGGGGCTTTCTTT	CASSQTGGVGAFF	TRBJ1-1	TRBV4-3	13	TRBD1
TGTGCCAGCAGCCTACGACAGGGCGATGGCTACACCTTC	CASSLRQGDGYTF	TRBJ1-2	TRBV5-6	13	TRBD1
TGCAGTGCTAGAGTAATTCGAGAGTTATTTTTT	CSARVIRELFF	TRBJ1-4	TRBV20-1	11	NA
TGTGCCAGCAGTACATACAGGGGTAGTTTCACTGAAGCTTTCTTT	CASSTYRGSFTEAFF	TRBJ1-1	TRBV27	15	TRBD1
TGTGCCAGCAGCTTCAGGACAGCCAACACCGGGGAGCTGTTTTTT	CASSFRTANTGELFF	TRBJ2-2	TRBV7-2	15	NA
TGTGCCAGCAGTTCCCCCGCCATCGACAGGAACACTGAAGCTTTCTTT	CASSSPAIDRNTEAFF	TRBJ1-1	TRBV28	16	NA
TGTGCCAGCAGTTTCCGAAACAACCCCTACAATGAGCAGTTCTTC	CASSFRNNPYNEQFF	TRBJ2-1	TRBV27	15	NA
TGCGCCAGCAGCTTGGGGCGGCAAACTAATGAAAAACTGTTTTTT	CASSLGRQTNEKLFF	TRBJ1-4	TRBV5-1	15	NA